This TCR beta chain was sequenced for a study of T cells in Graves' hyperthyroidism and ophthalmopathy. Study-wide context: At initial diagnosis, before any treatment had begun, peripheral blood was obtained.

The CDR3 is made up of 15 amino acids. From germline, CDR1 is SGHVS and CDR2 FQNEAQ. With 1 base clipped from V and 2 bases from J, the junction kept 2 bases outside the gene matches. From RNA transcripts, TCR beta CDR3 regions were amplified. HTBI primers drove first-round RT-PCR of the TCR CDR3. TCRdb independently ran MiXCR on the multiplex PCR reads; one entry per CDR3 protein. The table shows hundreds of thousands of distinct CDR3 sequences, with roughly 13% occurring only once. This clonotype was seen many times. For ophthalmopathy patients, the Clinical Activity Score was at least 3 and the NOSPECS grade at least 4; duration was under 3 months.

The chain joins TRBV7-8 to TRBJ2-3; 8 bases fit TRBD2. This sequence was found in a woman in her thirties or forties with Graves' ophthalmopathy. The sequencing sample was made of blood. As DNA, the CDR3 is TGTGCCAGCAGCTTAGGGACTAGCATCACAGATACGCAGTATTTT. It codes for CASSLGTSITDTQYF.